This record covers a single TCR beta chain. This sample was included in a study of CD8 T cells in ankylosing spondylitis. One entry per CDR3 protein, called by TCRdb with MiXCR from the 5' RACE reads. The table includes 350,000 or so distinct CDR3 sequences, approximately 10% detected once. V was clipped by 0 bases and J by 5 bases; unmatched bases: 7. The CDR3 loop spans 15 amino acids. Germline CDR1 reads SEHNR; CDR2 reads FQNEAQ (reference sequence). This rearrangement joins TRBV7-9 to TRBJ2-7; 7 positions agree with TRBD2. This TCR was recovered from a female donor with ankylosing spondylitis or in good health (not recorded which). The sample taken for sequencing was blood, either unsorted or a sorted T cell fraction (not recorded which). CDR3 loop: CASSLAGTNVHEQYF. The CDR3 DNA is TGTGCCAGCAGCTTAGCGGGGACTAACGTCCACGAGCAGTACTTC.